These T cell receptor beta chains were read from a single sample in a study of blood T cell repertoires in COVID-19. Using immunoSEQ multiplex PCR, the repertoire was profiled, and TCRdb retains in-frame clones only, with some absent. The repertoire includes under 250,000 clones, approximately 85% of them detected once, and about 6% sits in the top ten. The specimen sequenced was peripheral blood. These receptors all stem from a woman older than 75 with COVID-19, enrolled during active disease. Each CDR3 is given with its conserved first and last residue. Size values are once, few and many counts, or a class for expanded clones, and some rows have none.

CDR3	size	J	V
CATQRTGSNQPQHF	-	TRBJ1-5	TRBV19
CASSQVGLAKNIQYF	-	TRBJ2-4	TRBV14
CASSSAGLGYNEQFF	-	TRBJ2-1	TRBV6-5
CASSPGIGTGDTQYF	few	TRBJ2-3	TRBV18
CASSYSRGQTNEKLFF	-	TRBJ1-4	TRBV28
CASSWGGVGNSPLHF	-	TRBJ1-6	TRBV6-5
CASSYQAGPINYGYTF	-	TRBJ1-2	TRBV6-5
CASSQDRGTDNSPLHF	-	TRBJ1-6	TRBV4-1
CASSQVGLADPSTDTQYF	-	TRBJ2-3	TRBV4-2
CASSPRQGGSYNEQFF	-	TRBJ2-1	TRBV5-4
CASRVDRAGNSPLHF	once	TRBJ1-6	TRBV5-5
CASSLARNEKLFF	-	TRBJ1-4	TRBV11-2
CASSPGTSGQETQYF	-	TRBJ2-5	TRBV4-2
CASRPDRGLSNQPQHF	-	TRBJ1-5	TRBV5-5
CASVRGYGWTDTEAFF	few	TRBJ1-1	TRBV3-1/TRBV3-2
CASSPTDRTGGATYGYTF	-	TRBJ1-2	TRBV18
CASSLTQGNSPLHF	-	TRBJ1-6	TRBV28
CASSLGERGLGEQYF	-	TRBJ2-7	TRBV18
CASSFEGGNLMNTEAFF	-	TRBJ1-1	TRBV7-2
CASSLASQARDTQYF	-	TRBJ2-3	TRBV5-4
CASSAGSTVNEKLFF	-	TRBJ1-4	TRBV5-1
CASSLARGGPRDTGELFF	-	TRBJ2-2	TRBV7-2
CASTYRGGGNTIYF	-	TRBJ1-3	TRBV6-5
CASSLSGQYNQPQHF	-	TRBJ1-5	TRBV5-1
CASSQQIPSPRTGELFF	-	TRBJ2-2	TRBV18
CASRGTGQTGELFF	-	TRBJ2-2	TRBV2
CARHRGLLNTEAFF	-	TRBJ1-1	TRBV19
CASSLGNLAGGPEQFF	-	TRBJ2-1	TRBV7-6
CARAGGGRVNQPQHF	-	TRBJ1-5	TRBV27
CASSPYGYTGELFF	-	TRBJ2-2	TRBV11-3
CASSQGTRGSGNTIYF	-	TRBJ1-3	TRBV7-3
CASSPSGVNTGELFF	-	TRBJ2-2	TRBV5-1